Below are 9 T cell receptor beta chains sequenced from a single sample in a study of OX40 agonist ivuxolimab in advanced cancers. Clones were read by immunoSEQ multiplex PCR, and TCRdb kept only the in-frame ones, dropping some. The sample holds approximately 72,000 clones, 88% seen once. Sequencing used CD4+ or CD8+ T cells sorted from blood, obtained in a trial of the OX40 agonist ivuxolimab. These receptors were obtained from an adult with an advanced solid tumor such as melanoma, head and neck, liver or kidney cancer.

This clone came up a few times. This sample also contains other DNA sequences that code for the same CDR3. This chain uses TRBV10-3 with TRBJ2-7, with TRBD1 identical over 11 bases. The V gene's germline CDR1 is ENHRY and CDR2 SYGVKD. The CDR3 consists of 16 residues. Germline trimming cut 3 bases from V and 1 base from J; bases unmatched to any gene: 5. The CDR3 loop is CAISDPGTGGSYEQYF. CDR3 coding DNA: TGTGCCATCAGTGACCCCGGGACAGGGGGTTCCTACGAGCAGTACTTC.

CDR3 nucleotides: TGTGCCAGCAGCCGTCAAGGGATCCAAGAGACCCAGTACTTC. This translates into CASSRQGIQETQYF. V gene TRBV7-3 combines with J gene TRBJ2-5; no reliable D call. The V gene's germline CDR1 is SGHTA and CDR2 FQGTGA. The V gene lost 5 bases and the J gene lost 1 base, with 11 bases spanning the gap. The CDR3 contains 14 residues.

V is TRBV28 and J is TRBJ2-3; TRBD2 matches 7 bases. CDR3 length equals 18 residues. Trimming removed 4 bases from V and 0 bases from J; junction bases left unmatched: 13. Germline assignment: CDR1 MDHEN and CDR2 SYDVKM. CDR3 in amino acids: CASSYSNGLGSSTDTQYF. The CDR3 coding sequence is TGTGCCAGCAGTTACTCGAACGGACTAGGTTCTAGCACAGATACGCAGTATTTT.

This clone appeared once. J is TRBJ2-6 and V is TRBV19, with D uncertain. The V end was cut by 3 bases, the J end by 2 bases, with 8 bases between. Germline CDR1 LNHDA, CDR2 SQIVND (reference sequence). CDR3 length equals 15 residues. DNA of the CDR3: TGTGCCAGTAGTATCCGTCCGGCTGGGGCCAACGTCCTGACTTTC. Residues: CASSIRPAGANVLTF.

This chain joins TRBV5-4 and TRBJ1-2, with no clear D. V dropped 2 bases and J dropped 8 bases, with 19 bases sitting between them. CDR3 length: 15 residues. Germline values: CDR1 SGHNT, CDR2 YYREEE (reference sequence). This chain's CDR3 is CASSFKKEALGGYTF. The CDR3 DNA reads as TGTGCCAGCAGCTTTAAGAAGGAGGCCCTAGGCGGCTACACCTTC.

The rearrangement uses TRBV30 and TRBJ2-5; D may be TRBD1 (6 bases). The CDR3 consists of 15 residues. Trimming removed 1 base at V and 5 bases at J, with 17 bases between. CDR1 is GTSNPN, CDR2 SVGIG, per germline (reference sequence). The CDR3 DNA sequence: TGTGCCTGGAGTGCGGGACAAGACCCGAGGGAGACCCAGTACTTC. This encodes CAWSAGQDPRETQYF.

This clone was detected a few times. The chain links TRBV30 to TRBJ1-3; TRBD1 is a possible D gene (6 bases). Trimming stripped 0 bases from V and 0 bases from J, with 27 bases between. Germline V gene data show CDR1 as GTSNPN and CDR2 as SVGIG (reference sequence). CDR3 length: 21 residues. The CDR3: CAWSVLPGGRFTLNSGNTIYF. The DNA of the CDR3 is TGTGCCTGGAGTGTACTCCCGGGGGGGCGCTTTACCCTAAACTCTGGAAACACCATATATTTT. The variable domain in full, with the rest retrieved from reference TRBV30 and TRBJ1-3, is SQTIHQWPATLVQPVGSPLSLECTVEGTSNPNLYWYRQAAGRGLQLLFYSVGIGQISSEVPQNLSASRPQDRQFILSSKKLLLSDSGFYLCAWSVLPGGRFTLNSGNTIYFGEGSWLTVV.

This rearrangement joins TRBV5-1 to TRBJ2-1, with D possibly being TRBD1 or TRBD2 (5 bases each). The ends were cut back, 2 bases at V and 5 bases at J, with 14 bases in the middle. This CDR3 is built from 15 residues. The germline gives CDR1 SGHRS, CDR2 YFSETQ. DNA of the CDR3: TGCGCCAGCAGCTTATGGGGGAATGGGGACAATGAGCAGTTCTTC. Translation: CASSLWGNGDNEQFF.

The J gene is TRBJ1-1, the V gene TRBV7-3; D ambiguous. The CDR3 is 13 residues long. Germline CDR1 is SGHTA and CDR2 is FQGTGA. V lost 8 bases to trimming and J lost 3 bases, with 13 bases between them. CDR3 residues: CASSRRADTEAFF. The CDR3 bases are TGTGCCAGCTCCCGGAGGGCGGACACTGAAGCTTTCTTT.